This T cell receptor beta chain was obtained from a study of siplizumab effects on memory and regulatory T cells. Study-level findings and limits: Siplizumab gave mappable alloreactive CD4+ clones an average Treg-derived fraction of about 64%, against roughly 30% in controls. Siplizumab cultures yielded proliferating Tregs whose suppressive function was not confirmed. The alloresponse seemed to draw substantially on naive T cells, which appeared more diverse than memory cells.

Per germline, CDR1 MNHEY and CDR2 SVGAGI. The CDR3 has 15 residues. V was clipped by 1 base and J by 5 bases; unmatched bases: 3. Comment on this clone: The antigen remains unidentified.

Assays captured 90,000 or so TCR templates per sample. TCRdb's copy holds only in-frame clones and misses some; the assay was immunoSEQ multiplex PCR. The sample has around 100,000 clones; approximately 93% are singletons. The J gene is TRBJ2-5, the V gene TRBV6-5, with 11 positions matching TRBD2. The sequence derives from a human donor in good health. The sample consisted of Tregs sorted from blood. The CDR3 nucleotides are TGTGCCAGCAGTTACTGGACTAGCGGGCCCGAGACCCAGTACTTC. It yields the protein CASSYWTSGPETQYF.